A single TCR beta chain is shown here with its context. The record originates from a study of patients and donors after allogeneic stem cell transplantation. Trimming took 2 bases from V and 2 from J; bases not matched to a gene: 8. Per germline, CDR1 MNHEY and CDR2 SVGEGT. The CDR3 has 16 residues. TCRdb used MiXCR to reprocess the RT-PCR reads, holding one entry per CDR3 protein. The sample shows roughly 200,000 distinct CDR3 sequences, over 30% of them seen only once. The TCR comes from a human donor who was either an allogeneic HSCT recipient or a stem cell or donor lymphocyte infusion donor (not recorded which). It is not recorded whose cells these are; they may come from a transplant donor. Sequencing used blood, either unsorted or a sorted T cell fraction (not recorded which). The chain employs TRBV6-2 or TRBV6-3 and TRBJ2-5, with TRBD2 matching over 7 bases. Here the CDR3 reads CASSYLGRSGQETQYF. In nucleotides, the CDR3 is TGTGCCAGCAGTTACCTTGGACGTAGCGGGCAAGAGACCCAGTACTTC.